The clone carrying this TCR beta chain occurred once. V was shortened by 4 bases and J by 8 bases, with 16 bases between the two germline ends. This CDR3 has 14 residues. CDR1 and CDR2 (germline): SNHLY, FYNNEI. This record belongs to a study of a mutant IDH1 vaccine in newly diagnosed glioma. Study overall: Patients had received radiotherapy, temozolomide, or both previously, most receiving both.

Assay used: immunoSEQ multiplex PCR; TCRdb lists only in-frame clones, some missing. This table has approximately 52,000 clones, 65% to 80% appearing once. Time point in this sample: baseline, week 1 (first vaccination visit). The sample's treatment: pre-vaccination baseline after standard-of-care therapy. Each astrocytoma in the donors was new, WHO grade 3 or 4, IDH1-mutant and ATRX-lost. This TCR was recovered from a woman aged 40-49 years with glioma. The specimen comprised PBMCs, sampled from a glioma patient treated with radiotherapy, temozolomide or both. This rearrangement joins TRBV2 to TRBJ2-3; D may be TRBD1 or TRBD2 (5 bases each). This chain's CDR3 is CASSGPGREVTQYF. In DNA form, the CDR3 reads TGTGCCAGCAGTGGGCCGGGACGGGAAGTTACGCAGTATTTT.